Listed below are T cell receptor beta chains from one sample, sequenced in a study of blood T cell repertoires in COVID-19. Sequencing was performed with immunoSEQ multiplex PCR; in TCRdb, only in-frame clones are kept and a portion is missing. The data show around 150,000 clones, with approximately 81% seen just once and less than 3.5% held by the top ten. Specimen: peripheral blood. These receptors were obtained from a human donor with acute or convalescent COVID-19. The donor label of this sample is uncertain. Both conserved end residues are part of each CDR3. Size tells how often a clone was seen (once, few, many) or the class of an expanded clone, and some rows leave it out.

V gene	CDR3 length	J gene	clone size	CDR3 protein
TRBV28	19	TRBJ2-2	NA	CASSFSVDEGGPNTGELFF
TRBV5-4	13	TRBJ2-1	few	CASSSDRFNEQFF
TRBV6-5	14	TRBJ2-7	NA	CASSRAGREREQYF
TRBV30	14	TRBJ2-2	NA	CAWSRDRGTGELFF
TRBV19	17	TRBJ2-4	once	CASIASRGGAGKNIQYF
TRBV19	15	TRBJ1-6	NA	CASSINQGFNSPLHF
TRBV7-2	16	TRBJ1-3	NA	CASSLAELNSGNTIYF
TRBV5-4	14	TRBJ2-5	NA	CASSPESRQETQYF
TRBV3-1/TRBV3-2	16	TRBJ2-2	NA	CASSPRGREATGELFF
TRBV27	14	TRBJ1-2	NA	CASSLLEGAGGYTF
TRBV6-4	14	TRBJ2-1	NA	CASSRTSATNEQFF
TRBV11-2	15	TRBJ1-2	NA	CASSPTAGKEGGYTF
TRBV6-2/TRBV6-3	13	TRBJ1-2	NA	CASSLPTGIGYTF
TRBV14	16	TRBJ1-4	NA	CASSQSTAGQGGKLFF
TRBV7-2	14	TRBJ1-6	NA	CASNRQGYNSPLHF
TRBV15	15	TRBJ2-2	NA	CATSLADKNTGELFF
TRBV3-1/TRBV3-2	15	TRBJ2-3	few	CASSQGQQNTDTQYF